Below, 5 T cell receptor beta chains from the same sample are listed, as sequenced in a study of T cell responses to AZD1222 COVID-19 vaccine. Clones were sequenced by immunoSEQ multiplex PCR, and TCRdb holds only the in-frame ones, with some missing. The sample has about 77,000 clones, approximately 92% seen once. This specimen was peripheral blood, taken 28 days after the second AZD1222 dose. The receptors shown here come from an adult who received the AZD1222 COVID-19 vaccine.

This clone has more than one count but fewer than ten. This chain joins TRBV30 and TRBJ1-2; D call uncertain. V was pared by 2 bases and J by 13 bases, with 14 bases between. CDR3 size: 11 residues. Germline lookup yields CDR1 GTSNPN and CDR2 SVGIG (reference sequence). This CDR3 is CAWSFGGSRTF. The CDR3 DNA follows: TGTGCCTGGAGTTTTGGAGGCTCCCGCACCTTC.

V and J are TRBV5-6 and TRBJ1-1; TRBD1 might be the D (5 bases). Looked up from germline, CDR1 is SGHDT and CDR2 is YYEEEE. Trimming stripped 6 bases from V and 2 bases from J, with 14 bases between. The CDR3 covers 14 residues. Here the CDR3 DNA reads TGTGCCAGCACCGTGGACACTGACAACACTGAAGCTTTCTTT. It codes for CASTVDTDNTEAFF.

This clone was counted only a few times. The chain is built from TRBV6-2 or TRBV6-3 and TRBJ2-3, with D possibly being TRBD2 (5 bases). This CDR3 has 14 amino acids. Germline values: CDR1 MNHEY, CDR2 SVGEGT. V was clipped by 5 bases and J by 2 bases, with 11 bases between them. As DNA, the CDR3 is TGTGCCAGCAGTCGGACTGGGATCACAGATACGCAGTATTTT. Encoded protein: CASSRTGITDTQYF.

The chain recombines TRBV27 with TRBJ2-1, with TRBD2 identical over 8 bases. This CDR3 comprises 15 residues. Trimming took 3 bases from V and 6 from J; bases not matched to a gene: 7. Germline CDR1 reads MNHEY; CDR2 reads SMNVEV (reference sequence). The CDR3: CASSLGGRLGNEQFF. CDR3 sequence (DNA): TGTGCCAGCAGTTTGGGCGGGAGGCTTGGCAATGAGCAGTTCTTC.

The chain carries TRBV12-5 and TRBJ2-7; D is perhaps TRBD2 (6 bases). Trimming shortened V by 3 bases and J by 3 bases, and 9 bases separated the two germline ends. The germline gives CDR1 LGHNT, CDR2 FRNRAP. The CDR3 contains 13 residues. CDR3 nucleotides: TGTGCTAGTGGTTTCACCGGGGGCTACGAGCAGTACTTC. It is translated as CASGFTGGYEQYF. Full variable domain (remainder filled in from reference TRBV12-5 and TRBJ2-7): DARVTQTPRHKVTEMGQEVTMRCQPILGHNTVFWYRQTMMQGLELLAYFRNRAPLDDSGMPKDRFSAEMPDATLATLKIQPSEPRDSAVYFCASGFTGGYEQYFGPGTRLTVT.